One and the same sample provided the 27 T cell receptor beta chains below, sequenced in a study of beta chain features in type 1 diabetes (dated by TCRdb to 2017 to 2018). The paper's findings and limits, for the study overall: In all four CD4+ subsets, TCRB CDR3 length was moderately but significantly shorter in type 1 diabetes patients.

Receptor libraries were prepared by the immunoSEQ multiplex PCR assay. The entire amount of isolated RNA was reverse transcribed using the High Capacity cDNA Reverse Transcription Kit, so the sequenced TCRB transcripts were expressed ones. TCRdb carries this immuneACCESS record with in-frame sequences only. Its versions omit some clonotypes, under half of them owing to an unresolved V gene in the studies checked, with the rest unexplained. The sample includes about 53,000 clones, with about 64% observed a single time. Clones ranked in the top ten supply 0.29% of the sample. Their antigens remain unidentified. The source material was stem cell memory CD4+ T cells from blood. The cell subset or site label, read with the paper, signifies: stem cell-like memory CD4+ T cells. Source of these receptors: a woman aged 30 to 39 with type 1 diabetes.

This clone has more than one count but fewer than ten. The chain has TRBV7-2 and TRBJ2-3; the D is unclear. Deletions cut 4 bases from V and 4 bases from J, with 12 bases between. Germline V lookup: CDR1 SGHTA, CDR2 FQGNSA. This CDR3 is built from 14 residues. The CDR3 spells CASSYRPRSDTQYF. DNA of the CDR3: TGTGCCAGCAGCTACCGCCCTCGGTCAGATACGCAGTATTTT.

In this sample, this clone turned up once. This chain links TRBV2 with TRBJ1-5, with 7 nucleotides matching TRBD1. CDR1 and CDR2 (germline): SNHLY, FYNNEI. Trimming at V came to 5 bases and at J to 1 base, leaving 5 bases not matched to a gene. The CDR3 runs 15 residues. The CDR3 DNA follows: TGTGCCAGCAGTACATGGGACAGCAGCAATCAGCCCCAGCATTTT. Protein: CASSTWDSSNQPQHF. Supplemented by reference TRBV2 and TRBJ1-5, the full variable domain reads EPEVTQTPSHQVTQMGQEVILRCVPISNHLYFYWYRQILGQKVEFLVSFYNNEISEKSEIFDDQFSVERPDGSNFTLKIRSTKLEDSAMYFCASSTWDSSNQPQHFGDGTRLSIL.

This rearrangement joins TRBV16 to TRBJ2-1; 7 bases map to TRBD1. The CDR3 is made up of 13 amino acids. The V gene end was trimmed by 7 bases and the J gene end by 6 bases; junction bases not matched to a gene: 6. The germline gives CDR1 KGHSY, CDR2 FQNENV. In DNA form, the CDR3 reads TGTGCCAGCAATTCGAACAGGGGCAATGAGCAGTTCTTC. Translated: CASNSNRGNEQFF.

The J gene is TRBJ2-7, the V gene TRBV5-1; TRBD2 matches 8 bases. CDR3 length: 16 residues. Germline loops: CDR1 SGHRS, CDR2 YFSETQ. V lost 4 bases, J lost 2 bases, and 11 bases stayed unmatched. The CDR3 region has the DNA TGCGCCAGCAGCCGATCAAGCGGGGGAGGAACCTACGAGCAGTACTTC. Amino acids: CASSRSSGGGTYEQYF.

V usage is TRBV6-5 and J usage is TRBJ2-7, with TRBD2 identical over 9 bases. Germline V CDR1 and CDR2: MNHEY, SVGAGI. V shed 7 bases and J 2 bases; nucleotides not matched to a gene: 9. CDR3 size: 15 residues. CDR3 amino acids: CASTPGLASAYEQYF. For the CDR3, the DNA is TGTGCCAGCACCCCTGGACTAGCGTCTGCCTACGAGCAGTACTTC.

This clone was seen once. The sample contains more than one DNA sequence encoding this CDR3. The V gene is TRBV18, the J gene TRBJ1-1, with TRBD1 matching over 8 bases. The length of the CDR3 is 14 residues. Looked up from germline, CDR1 is KGHSH and CDR2 is LQKENI. With V trimmed by 2 bases and J by 3 bases, 2 bases remained unmatched. The DNA for the CDR3 is TGTGCCAGCTCACCAGCGACAGGGGACACTGAAGCTTTCTTT. Its protein product is CASSPATGDTEAFF.

Turning to this clone: A read error may account for a junction end that differs from germline. The chain combines TRBV4-2 with TRBJ2-6, with a tentative D call TRBD1 (6 bases). The CDR3 spans 18 residues. Looked up from germline, CDR1 is LGHNA and CDR2 is YNFKEQ. DNA for the CDR3: TGTGCCAGCAGCCAAGATGCACAGGGCAGCGCTGGGGCCAACGTCCCGACTTTC. As protein: CASSQDAQGSAGANVPTF.

The chain employs TRBV19 and TRBJ1-2; D may be TRBD1 (6 bases). The CDR3 contains 15 residues. Trimming removed 0 bases at V and 5 bases at J, with 13 bases between. From germline, CDR1 is LNHDA and CDR2 SQIVND (reference sequence). The CDR3 DNA reads as TGTGCCAGTAGTATAGATCCCGGGGACATTTATGGCTACACCTTC. It is translated as CASSIDPGDIYGYTF.

The rearrangement joins TRBV5-1 to TRBJ2-5; D perhaps matches TRBD2 (5 bases). This CDR3 contains 15 residues. The V end lost 5 bases, the J end lost 5 bases, and 19 bases lay between the germline ends. Looked up from germline, CDR1 is SGHRS and CDR2 is YFSETQ. CDR3 coding DNA: TGCGCCAGCAGTTCCCCAGCTAGCTCTCAGGAGACCCAGTACTTC. This sequence encodes CASSSPASSQETQYF. The variable domain in full, completed from reference TRBV5-1 and TRBJ2-5, reads KAGVTQTPRYLIKTRGQQVTLSCSPISGHRSVSWYQQTPGQGLQFLFEYFSETQRNKGNFPGRFSGRQFSNSRSEMNVSTLELGDSALYLCASSSPASSQETQYFGPGTRLLVL.

This clone has only one observation. The rearrangement uses TRBV7-8 and TRBJ2-7; TRBD2 agrees at 10 bases. Germline V gene lookup returns CDR1 SGHVS and CDR2 FQNEAQ. Trimming cost V 6 bases and J 1 base; bases outside gene matches: 6. This CDR3 comprises 15 residues. The CDR3 region has the DNA TGTGCCAGCAGAAGGACTAGCGGACCTTCCTACGAGCAGTACTTC. Its translation: CASRRTSGPSYEQYF.

The rearrangement joins TRBV7-9 to TRBJ1-1, with 7 nucleotides matching TRBD1. V dropped 5 bases and J dropped 5; count of bases not matched to a gene: 5. The CDR3 loop spans 13 amino acids. Germline CDR1 is SEHNR and CDR2 is FQNEAQ (reference sequence). The CDR3 spells CASSIQTGTEAFF. The CDR3 DNA reads TGTGCCAGCAGCATACAGACAGGGACTGAAGCTTTCTTT. Full variable domain (rest looked up from reference TRBV7-9 and TRBJ1-1): DTGVSQNPRHKITKRGQNVTFRCDPISEHNRLYWYRQTLGQGPEFLTYFQNEAQLEKSRLLSDRFSAERPKGSFSTLEIQRTEQGDSAMYLCASSIQTGTEAFFGQGTRLTVV.

Turning to this clone: This same CDR3 is encoded by further DNA sequences in the sample. This chain links TRBV18 with TRBJ2-5; D possibly corresponds to TRBD2 (5 bases). Germline CDR1 KGHSH, CDR2 LQKENI. The length of the CDR3 is 13 residues. Trimming removed 3 bases at V and 4 bases at J, with 9 bases between. CDR3 residues: CASSPRTGETQYF. The DNA for the CDR3 is TGTGCCAGCTCACCCAGGACTGGAGAGACCCAGTACTTC.

V usage is TRBV9 and J usage is TRBJ2-7, with D possibly being TRBD1 (6 bases). Germline V gives CDR1 SGDLS, CDR2 YYNGEE. With 0 bases removed from V and 2 bases from J, the gap between germline ends came to 9 bases. The CDR3 contains 14 residues. The CDR3 nucleotides are TGTGCCAGCAGCGTAGGTGGGGACACCTACGAGCAGTACTTC. Its protein is CASSVGGDTYEQYF.

The chain carries TRBV25-1 and TRBJ1-1; D remains unclear. The CDR3 is made up of 12 amino acids. V was clipped by 6 bases and J by 12 bases, with 17 bases between them. Germline CDR1 and CDR2: MGHDK and SYGVNS. The chain's CDR3 is CASRESPGSTFF. CDR3 nucleotide sequence: TGTGCCAGCAGGGAGTCCCCCGGGTCGACTTTCTTT.

The genes are TRBV2 and TRBJ2-2; D gene ambiguous. This CDR3 region has 14 residues. Trimming removed 4 bases from V and 3 bases from J, with 9 bases in between. In germline, CDR1 is SNHLY, CDR2 FYNNEI. CDR3 sequence reads: CASSGQVYTGELFF. CDR3 nucleotide sequence: TGTGCCAGCAGTGGTCAGGTTTACACCGGGGAGCTGTTTTTT.

The rearrangement links TRBV4-1 to TRBJ2-7, with TRBD2 identical over 8 bases. The trim removed 0 bases at V and 4 bases at J, leaving 5 bases unmatched. CDR1 and CDR2 from the germline V gene are MGHRA and YSYEKL. The CDR3 spans 15 residues. CDR3 DNA: TGCGCCAGCAGCCAAGATGTAGCGGGACCTTACGAGCAGTACTTC. Its translation: CASSQDVAGPYEQYF.

This chain uses TRBV15 with TRBJ2-3, with 11 bases fitting TRBD2. Germline trimming cut 3 bases from V and 6 bases from J; bases unmatched to any gene: 8. The CDR3 spans 16 residues. Per germline, CDR1 LNHNV and CDR2 YYDKDF (reference sequence). In DNA, the CDR3 is TGTGCCACCAGCAGGCGACTAGCGGGGACGACGGATACGCAGTATTTT. Translation: CATSRRLAGTTDTQYF. Based on the CDR3 plus reference TRBV15 and TRBJ2-3, the full variable domain is DAMVIQNPRYQVTQFGKPVTLSCSQTLNHNVMYWYQQKSSQAPKLLFHYYDKDFNNEADTPDNFQSRRPNTSFCFLDIRSPGLGDTAMYLCATSRRLAGTTDTQYFGPGTRLTVL.

This clone was recorded a few times. V is TRBV28 and J is TRBJ2-7; the D gene is possibly TRBD1 (6 bases). V was cut by 6 bases and J by 3 bases, with 12 bases left in between. CDR1 is MDHEN and CDR2 is SYDVKM in the germline V gene. The CDR3 is 13 residues long. Here the CDR3 reads CASSQTDSYEQYF. The CDR3, as DNA: TGTGCCAGCAGCCAAACGGACAGCTACGAGCAGTACTTC.

This chain joins TRBV7-3 and TRBJ1-1; TRBD1 is a possible D gene (6 bases). Per germline, CDR1 SGHTA and CDR2 FQGTGA. The CDR3 is made up of 14 amino acids. V lost 5 bases, J lost 5 bases, and 15 bases lay in between. DNA for the CDR3: TGTGCCAGCAGCCCGGGACACCCGGGGACTGAAGCTTTCTTT. Protein: CASSPGHPGTEAFF.

The chain joins TRBV9 to TRBJ2-2, with a weak D call TRBD1 (5 bases). V lost 2 bases and J lost 8, with 10 bases in between. Germline-derived CDR1 and CDR2 are SGDLS and YYNGEE. CDR3 length: 13 amino acids. The CDR3 bases are TGTGCCAGCAGCGTCAGGGTTACAGGGGAGCTGTTTTTT. The encoded protein is CASSVRVTGELFF.

V is TRBV23-1 and J is TRBJ1-2; 7 bases match TRBD1. TRBV23-1 is sorted into the ORF group, with uncertain function. The length of the CDR3 is 15 residues. The J segment lost 3 bases and the V segment lost 4 bases, leaving 8 bases of the junction unmatched. The CDR3 region is CASSPRGQSYYGYTF. CDR3 sequence (DNA): TGCGCCAGCAGTCCCCGGGGACAGAGTTACTATGGCTACACCTTC.

The chain has TRBV5-1 and TRBJ2-7; the match to TRBD1 covers 11 bases. Germline V gives CDR1 SGHRS, CDR2 YFSETQ. CDR3 length: 16 amino acids. Germline trimming cut 0 bases from V and 2 bases from J; bases unmatched to any gene: 4. The DNA for the CDR3 is TGCGCCAGCAGCTTGGCGCCGGGACAGGGGGCCTACGAGCAGTACTTC. Translated, it gives CASSLAPGQGAYEQYF.

V gene TRBV30 combines with J gene TRBJ1-1; TRBD1 aligns across 7 bases. Germline CDR1 and CDR2: GTSNPN and SVGIG (reference sequence). The CDR3 covers 14 residues. J was trimmed by 2 bases and V by 4 bases; bases with no gene match: 7. The CDR3 reads CAWTRRDRNTEAFF. As DNA, the CDR3 is TGTGCCTGGACCAGGAGGGACAGAAACACTGAAGCTTTCTTT.

The chain has TRBV28 and TRBJ1-5; 7 bases line up with TRBD1. Germline CDR1 reads MDHEN; CDR2 reads SYDVKM. CDR3 length: 15 residues. V lost 2 bases to trimming and J lost 4 bases; unmatched junction nucleotides: 5. Here the CDR3 DNA reads TGTGCCAGCAGTTTAGGGACAGTAGGAAATCAGCCCCAGCATTTT. Amino acid sequence: CASSLGTVGNQPQHF.

This sequence joins TRBV10-3 and TRBJ2-1, with D unclear. The V gene lost 4 bases and the J gene lost 9 bases, with 10 bases spanning the gap. CDR3 length equals 12 residues. CDR1 is ENHRY and CDR2 is SYGVKD in the germline V gene. The CDR3 DNA is TGTGCCATCAGTGTGGTCGAGCGTGAGCAGTTCTTC. Residues: CAISVVEREQFF.

This rearrangement joins TRBV7-2 to TRBJ1-1, with 10 bases lining up with TRBD1. The CDR3 is made up of 13 amino acids. The V gene end was trimmed by 3 bases and the J gene end by 10 bases; junction bases not matched to a gene: 5. Per germline, CDR1 SGHTA and CDR2 FQGNSA. CDR3 amino acids: CASSFGRDRGAFF. CDR3 bases: TGTGCCAGCAGCTTCGGCCGGGACAGGGGAGCTTTCTTT.

The CDR3 nucleotides are TGTGCCAGCAGTTTACAGATAAACTATGGCTACACCTTC. This codes for CASSLQINYGYTF. The chain uses TRBV27 and TRBJ1-2, with no clear D. Between the trimmed V and J ends, which lost 2 bases and 2 bases, there was a span of 6 bases. Germline CDR1 reads MNHEY; CDR2 reads SMNVEV (reference sequence). The CDR3 contains 13 residues.